The 30 T cell receptor beta chains below all came from one sample that was sequenced in a study of OX40 agonist ivuxolimab in advanced cancers. Some clones are missing from TCRdb's copy, which holds only in-frame ones; the method was immunoSEQ multiplex PCR. The data show about 83,000 clones, with 84% seen just once and approximately 7.4% held by the top ten. The material sequenced was CD4+ or CD8+ T cells sorted from blood, taken in a trial of the OX40 agonist ivuxolimab. These receptors came from an adult with an advanced solid tumor such as melanoma, head and neck, liver or kidney cancer.

This clone was picked up a small number of times. The chain is built from TRBV4-1 and TRBJ1-1; D gene uncertain. The length of the CDR3 is 18 residues. Germline V lookup: CDR1 MGHRA, CDR2 YSYEKL. Trimming removed 0 bases at V and 0 bases at J, with 17 bases between. This CDR3 is CASSQDKGMGRMNTEAFF. Written as DNA, the CDR3 is TGCGCCAGCAGCCAAGACAAGGGCATGGGCAGGATGAACACTGAAGCTTTCTTT.

The J gene is TRBJ1-5, the V gene TRBV19, with 7 bases matching TRBD1. The V and J ends lost 3 bases and 3 bases, in that order; junction bases with no gene match: 2. Germline assignment: CDR1 LNHDA and CDR2 SQIVND (reference sequence). The CDR3 loop spans 14 amino acids. CDR3 in amino acids: CASSIRGNNQPQHF. CDR3 nucleotide sequence: TGTGCCAGTAGTATCAGGGGGAACAATCAGCCCCAGCATTTT. The whole variable domain, remainder taken from reference TRBV19 and TRBJ1-5, is DGGITQSPKYLFRKEGQNVTLSCEQNLNHDAMYWYRQDPGQGLRLIYYSQIVNDFQKGDIAEGYSVSREKKESFPLTVTSAQKNPTAFYLCASSIRGNNQPQHFGDGTRLSIL.

This chain connects TRBV27 to TRBJ1-2; possibly TRBD1 for D (5 bases). Germline CDR1 MNHEY, CDR2 SMNVEV (reference sequence). The V end lost 5 bases, the J end lost 3 bases, and 13 bases lay between the germline ends. This CDR3 spans 14 amino acids. The CDR3 DNA sequence: TGTGCCAGCAGTAGGACACCTTGGGACTATGGCTACACCTTC. It translates to CASSRTPWDYGYTF.

The chain is built from TRBV19 and TRBJ1-6; D gene ambiguous. V was clipped by 3 bases and J by 7 bases, with 16 bases between them. CDR3 length equals 16 residues. Germline CDR1 LNHDA, CDR2 SQIVND (reference sequence). CDR3 coding DNA: TGTGCCAGTAGTATGACCGGACGGCCTAGGAATTCACCCCTCCACTTT. Protein: CASSMTGRPRNSPLHF. Drawing the rest from reference TRBV19 and TRBJ1-6, the complete variable domain is DGGITQSPKYLFRKEGQNVTLSCEQNLNHDAMYWYRQDPGQGLRLIYYSQIVNDFQKGDIAEGYSVSREKKESFPLTVTSAQKNPTAFYLCASSMTGRPRNSPLHFGNGTRLTVT.

This clone was seen repeatedly, ten times or more. V is TRBV9 and J is TRBJ1-1; TRBD1 aligns across 8 bases. CDR3 length equals 15 residues. The V segment lost 4 bases and the J segment 1 base; nucleotides outside the gene matches: 6. Germline values: CDR1 SGDLS, CDR2 YYNGEE. The CDR3, as DNA: TGTGCCAGCAGCCCCCGGACAGGGAGGAACACTGAAGCTTTCTTT. Its translation is CASSPRTGRNTEAFF.

This clone was counted a few times. This chain links TRBV5-4 with TRBJ1-2; the D is unclear. Germline V lookup: CDR1 SGHNT, CDR2 YYREEE (reference sequence). V lost 1 base and J 8 bases, leaving 9 bases between the germline ends. There are 12 residues in the CDR3. CDR3 nucleotides: TGTGCCAGCAGCTTGAGTACCGGAGGCTACACCTTC. It specifies CASSLSTGGYTF.

V and J are TRBV12-5 and TRBJ1-2; 7 bases fit TRBD1. Germline CDR1 and CDR2: LGHNT and FRNRAP. V gave up 6 bases and J gave up 7 bases; unmatched junction bases: 11. This CDR3 contains 14 residues. CDR3 nucleotide sequence: TGTGCTAGTGGCTTGACAGGGCCCCTTGGTGGCTACACCTTC. Translated: CASGLTGPLGGYTF.

The chain is built from TRBV6-5 and TRBJ2-1, with a tentative D call TRBD2 (6 bases). Trimming took 8 bases from V and 4 from J, leaving 15 bases between them. Germline values: CDR1 MNHEY, CDR2 SVGAGI. The CDR3 length is 14 residues. In nucleotides, the CDR3 is TGTGCCAGCCGCCGCGGGGACGGTTACAATGAGCAGTTCTTC. Translation: CASRRGDGYNEQFF.

J is TRBJ1-2 and V is TRBV14; 7 bases agree with TRBD1. CDR1 and CDR2 from the germline V gene are SGHDN and FVKESK. The CDR3 loop spans 14 amino acids. The junction had 9 bases not matched to a gene; V was cut back by 4 bases and J by 7 bases. The CDR3 region has the DNA TGTGCCAGCAGCCCGTCCCGGGACAGTTTTGGCTACACCTTC. This gives the protein CASSPSRDSFGYTF.

Concerning this clone itself: An end of the junction differs from the germline gene, which may be a read error. CDR3 amino acids: CASSEVLEAFF. The CDR3 DNA reads as TGTGCCAGCAGCGAAGTGCTAGAAGCTTTCTTT. The chain recombines TRBV2 with TRBJ1-1; no definite D call. The CDR3 sequence is 11 residues long. CDR1 and CDR2 from the germline V gene are SNHLY and FYNNEI.

This clone was picked up one time. J is TRBJ2-2 and V is TRBV7-2; D remains ambiguous. The V gene lost 5 bases and the J gene lost 4 bases, with 5 bases spanning the gap. Per germline, CDR1 SGHTA and CDR2 FQGNSA. The CDR3 is made up of 12 amino acids. DNA of the CDR3: TGTGCCAGCAGCAGGACCACCGGGGAGCTGTTTTTT. It yields the protein CASSRTTGELFF.

The V and J genes are TRBV7-9 and TRBJ2-1, with 8 bases matching TRBD2. The CDR3 totals 15 residues. Unmatched junction bases numbered 13, after V lost 7 bases and J lost 8 bases. CDR1 and CDR2 from the germline V gene are SEHNR and FQNEAQ (reference sequence). CDR3 in DNA: TGTGCCAGCACCCTCGGGGGGGGAGGGCCCTATGAGCAGTTCTTC. Translating it yields CASTLGGGGPYEQFF.

The V call is TRBV7-8, the J call TRBJ1-5; D might be TRBD1 (5 bases). This CDR3 region has 14 residues. V lost 4 bases and J lost 4, with 11 bases in between. The germline V gene encodes CDR1 SGHVS and CDR2 FQNEAQ. CDR3 nucleotides: TGTGCCAGCAGCTCGGGACCTGCTAATCAGCCCCAGCATTTT. It specifies CASSSGPANQPQHF.

This clone was seen only a few times. J is TRBJ1-1 and V is TRBV6-4, with TRBD1 matching over 7 bases. The CDR3 extends over 13 amino acids. Germline CDR1 reads MRHNA; CDR2 reads SNTAGT. J gave up 8 bases and V 3 bases, and 6 bases lay outside the gene matches. The DNA of the CDR3 is TGTGCCAGCAGTGAAAGACAGGGAAGGGAAGCTTTCTTT. Protein: CASSERQGREAFF.

With respect to this clone: This specimen includes other DNA sequences encoding the same CDR3. V usage is TRBV30 and J usage is TRBJ2-5, with D unclear. The CDR3 has 11 amino acids. From germline, CDR1 is GTSNPN and CDR2 SVGIG (reference sequence). V was shortened by 2 bases and J by 3 bases, with 4 bases between the two germline ends. The CDR3 DNA reads TGTGCCTGGAGTCGGAAAGAGACCCAGTACTTC. It translates to CAWSRKETQYF.

The chain links TRBV29-1 to TRBJ1-2; D perhaps matches TRBD1 (5 bases). Germline CDR1 reads SQVTM; CDR2 reads ANQGSEA. Trimming took 6 bases from V and 4 from J, leaving 15 bases between them. The CDR3 contains 13 residues. CDR3 in DNA: TGCAGCGTCCCGTCCCAGGGCGGCTATGGCTACACCTTC. This gives the protein CSVPSQGGYGYTF. The whole variable domain, filled in from reference TRBV29-1 and TRBJ1-2, reads SAVISQKPSRDICQRGTSLTIQCQVDSQVTMMFWYRQQPGQSLTLIATANQGSEATYESGFVIDKFPISRPNLTFSTLTVSNMSPEDSSIYLCSVPSQGGYGYTFGSGTRLTVV.

The chain couples TRBV7-2 to TRBJ1-2; no firm D call. Looked up from germline, CDR1 is SGHTA and CDR2 is FQGNSA. The CDR3 covers 13 residues. The V and J ends lost 5 bases and 8 bases respectively, with 15 bases between them. The CDR3 DNA sequence: TGTGCCAGCAGCCCTAGTGGGAGCTCCGGCTACACCTTC. This translates into CASSPSGSSGYTF. The full variable domain, in which reference TRBV7-2 and TRBJ1-2 provide the parts outside the CDR3, is GAGVSQSPSNKVTEKGKDVELRCDPISGHTALYWYRQSLGQGLEFLIYFQGNSAPDKSGLPSDRFSAERTGGSVSTLTIQRTQQEDSAVYLCASSPSGSSGYTFGSGTRLTVV.

V gene TRBV7-9 combines with J gene TRBJ1-1; no clear D gene. Trimming pared 5 bases from V and 7 bases from J, leaving 11 bases between. This CDR3 comprises 12 residues. Germline CDR1 reads SEHNR; CDR2 reads FQNEAQ (reference sequence). CDR3 sequence (DNA): TGTGCCAGCAGCCAAGTGGATGGTGAAGCTTTCTTT. Translated, it gives CASSQVDGEAFF. Supplemented by reference TRBV7-9 and TRBJ1-1, the full variable domain reads DTGVSQNPRHKITKRGQNVTFRCDPISEHNRLYWYRQTLGQGPEFLTYFQNEAQLEKSRLLSDRFSAERPKGSFSTLEIQRTEQGDSAMYLCASSQVDGEAFFGQGTRLTVV.

In this sample, this clone turned up once. V and J are TRBV7-8 and TRBJ1-5; a weak D match, TRBD1 (6 bases). CDR3 length: 14 residues. V was shortened by 1 base and J by 2 bases, with 6 bases between the two germline ends. Germline V gives CDR1 SGHVS, CDR2 FQNEAQ. CDR3 sequence (DNA): TGTGCCAGCAGCTTAGGACAGGGCAATCAGCCCCAGCATTTT. It translates to CASSLGQGNQPQHF.

The chain is built from TRBV29-1 and TRBJ1-1; perhaps TRBD1 as D (5 bases). The CDR3 extends over 16 amino acids. Trimming shortened V by 4 bases and J by 5 bases, and 23 bases separated the two germline ends. Looked up from germline, CDR1 is SQVTM and CDR2 is ANQGSEA. CDR3 loop: CSVVKRRGGFLTEAFF. In DNA form, the CDR3 reads TGCAGCGTTGTAAAGCGGAGGGGCGGATTTTTAACTGAAGCTTTCTTT.

The chain uses TRBV7-6 and TRBJ2-7, with 10 nucleotides matching TRBD2. Germline V CDR1 and CDR2: SGHVS, FNYEAQ. The CDR3 spans 18 residues. V shed 2 bases and J 2 bases; nucleotides not matched to a gene: 12. CDR3 DNA: TGTGCCAGCAGCTTAACGGCTAGCGGGGGCCCCAGAGCCTACGAGCAGTACTTC. Encoded protein: CASSLTASGGPRAYEQYF.

The chain couples TRBV7-3 to TRBJ2-1; 9 nucleotides line up with TRBD1. V dropped 4 bases and J dropped 1; count of bases not matched to a gene: 2. From germline, CDR1 is SGHTA and CDR2 FQGTGA. The CDR3 totals 15 residues. The DNA of the CDR3 is TGTGCCAGCAGCTACGACAGGGGGTCCTACAATGAGCAGTTCTTC. It yields the protein CASSYDRGSYNEQFF.

The chain uses TRBV7-9 and TRBJ2-5, with D possibly matching TRBD1 (6 bases). The assigned J gene may be wrong: the sequence end matches TRBJ2-7 better. Germline-derived CDR1 and CDR2 are SEHNR and FQNEAQ (reference sequence). The CDR3 has 15 amino acids. Here the CDR3 DNA reads TGTGCCAGCAGCGCCCGGACAGTTTCCACCTACGAGCAGTACTTC. It is translated as CASSARTVSTYEQYF.

The chain couples TRBV4-2 to TRBJ2-3; 8 nucleotides line up with TRBD2. CDR3 length: 16 residues. Trimming removed 4 bases from V and 2 bases from J; junction bases left unmatched: 8. The germline V gene has CDR1 LGHNA and CDR2 YNFKEQ. Here the CDR3 reads CASSLYGGGDTDTQYF. The CDR3 nucleotides read TGTGCCAGCAGCCTTTACGGGGGGGGAGACACAGATACGCAGTATTTT.

The table lists this clone with a count of one. The chain couples TRBV5-6 to TRBJ1-6, with D unclear. The germline CDR1 and CDR2 sequences are SGHDT and YYEEEE. The germline V and J ends were trimmed by 3 bases and 5 bases, with 12 bases remaining between them. CDR3 length equals 15 residues. CDR3: CASSSDPFNNSPLHF. The CDR3 coding sequence is TGTGCCAGCAGCTCCGACCCTTTTAATAATTCACCCCTCCACTTT.

The chain carries TRBV6-6 and TRBJ2-5; the D is unclear. Germline V gene data show CDR1 as MNHNY and CDR2 as SVGAGI (reference sequence). V was trimmed by 2 bases and J by 1 base, leaving 11 bases between them. This CDR3 spans 15 amino acids. This CDR3 is CASSYPMTLQETQYF. Here the CDR3 DNA reads TGTGCCAGCAGTTACCCCATGACTCTCCAAGAGACCCAGTACTTC.

In this sample, this clone turned up a few times. The rearrangement uses TRBV7-2 and TRBJ2-1, with a possible D match to TRBD2 (6 bases). The germline gives CDR1 SGHTA, CDR2 FQGNSA. V shed 2 bases and J shed 4 bases, with 12 bases lying between them. This CDR3 contains 15 residues. CDR3 loop: CASSLQAGNYNEQFF. The CDR3 nucleotides are TGTGCCAGCAGCTTACAAGCGGGCAATTACAATGAGCAGTTCTTC.

In its sample, this clone was seen once. V gene TRBV2 combines with J gene TRBJ2-5, with 8 bases that match TRBD2. The CDR3 sequence is 14 residues long. Per germline, CDR1 SNHLY and CDR2 FYNNEI. Unmatched junction bases numbered 8, after V lost 6 bases and J lost 5 bases. CDR3 region: CASSKSGGWETQYF. The CDR3 coding sequence is TGTGCCAGCAGCAAAAGCGGGGGCTGGGAGACCCAGTACTTC.

J is TRBJ2-3 and V is TRBV4-2, with unresolved D. Looked up from germline, CDR1 is LGHNA and CDR2 is YNFKEQ. V lost 0 bases, J lost 2 bases, and 9 bases lay in between. This CDR3 contains 15 residues. The CDR3 DNA follows: TGTGCCAGCAGCCAAGATACAGTAGCCACAGATACGCAGTATTTT. Its protein product is CASSQDTVATDTQYF.

The gene calls are TRBV12-5 and TRBJ1-2, with TRBD1 as a possible D gene (6 bases). The CDR3 is 13 residues long. V dropped 3 bases and J dropped 4 bases, with 9 bases sitting between them. Germline V gene sequence: CDR1 LGHNT, CDR2 FRNRAP. The CDR3 protein is CASGFGQPYGYTF. The CDR3 coding sequence is TGTGCTAGTGGTTTTGGACAGCCCTATGGCTACACCTTC.